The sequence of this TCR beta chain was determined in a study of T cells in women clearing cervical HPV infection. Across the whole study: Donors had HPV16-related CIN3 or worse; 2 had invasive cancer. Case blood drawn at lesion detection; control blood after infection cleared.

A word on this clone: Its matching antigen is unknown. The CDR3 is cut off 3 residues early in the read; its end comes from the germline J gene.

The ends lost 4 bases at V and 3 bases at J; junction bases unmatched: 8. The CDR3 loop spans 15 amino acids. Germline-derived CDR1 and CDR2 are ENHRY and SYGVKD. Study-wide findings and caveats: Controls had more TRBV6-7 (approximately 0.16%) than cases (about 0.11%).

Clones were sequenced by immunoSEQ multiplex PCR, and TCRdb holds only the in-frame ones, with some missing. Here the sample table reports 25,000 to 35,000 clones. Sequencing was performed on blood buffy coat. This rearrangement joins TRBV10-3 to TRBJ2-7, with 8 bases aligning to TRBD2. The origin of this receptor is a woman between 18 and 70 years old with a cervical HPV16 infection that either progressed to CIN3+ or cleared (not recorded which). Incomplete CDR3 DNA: TGTGCCATCAGTGGTTCTAGCGGGTTCCGCTACGAG. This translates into CAISGSSGFRYE. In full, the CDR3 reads CAISGSSGFRYEQYF.